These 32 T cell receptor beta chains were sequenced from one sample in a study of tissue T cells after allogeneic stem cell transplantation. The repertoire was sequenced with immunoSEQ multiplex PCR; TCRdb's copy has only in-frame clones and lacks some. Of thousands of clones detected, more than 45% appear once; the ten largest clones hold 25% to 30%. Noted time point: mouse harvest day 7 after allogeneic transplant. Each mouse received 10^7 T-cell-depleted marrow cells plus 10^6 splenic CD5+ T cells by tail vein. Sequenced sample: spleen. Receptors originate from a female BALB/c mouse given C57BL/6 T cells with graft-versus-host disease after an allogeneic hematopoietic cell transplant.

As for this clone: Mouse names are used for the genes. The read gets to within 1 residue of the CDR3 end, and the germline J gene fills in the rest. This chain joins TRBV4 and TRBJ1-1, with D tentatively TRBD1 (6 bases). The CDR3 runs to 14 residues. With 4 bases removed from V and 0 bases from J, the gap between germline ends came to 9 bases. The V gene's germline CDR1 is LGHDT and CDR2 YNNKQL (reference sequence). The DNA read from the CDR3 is TGTGCCAGCAGCTCGGGACATGCAAACACAGAAGTCTTC. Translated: CASSSGHANTEVF. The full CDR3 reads CASSSGHANTEVFF.

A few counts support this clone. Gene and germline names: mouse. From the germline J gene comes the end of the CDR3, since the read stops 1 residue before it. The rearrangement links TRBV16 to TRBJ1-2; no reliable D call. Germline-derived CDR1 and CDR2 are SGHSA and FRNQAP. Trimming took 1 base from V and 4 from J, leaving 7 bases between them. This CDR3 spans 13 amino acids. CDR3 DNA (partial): TGTGCAAGCAGCTTAGGGGGTACCTCCGACTACACC. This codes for CASSLGGTSDYT. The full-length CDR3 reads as CASSLGGTSDYTF.

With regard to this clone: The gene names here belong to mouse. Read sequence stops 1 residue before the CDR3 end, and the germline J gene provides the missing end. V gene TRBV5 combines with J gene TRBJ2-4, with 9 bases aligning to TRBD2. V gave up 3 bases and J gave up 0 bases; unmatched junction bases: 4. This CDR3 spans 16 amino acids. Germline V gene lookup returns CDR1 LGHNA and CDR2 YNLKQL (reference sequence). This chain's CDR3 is CASSQTGGPSQNTLYF. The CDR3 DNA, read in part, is TGTGCCAGCAGCCAGACTGGGGGTCCGAGTCAAAACACCTTGTAC.

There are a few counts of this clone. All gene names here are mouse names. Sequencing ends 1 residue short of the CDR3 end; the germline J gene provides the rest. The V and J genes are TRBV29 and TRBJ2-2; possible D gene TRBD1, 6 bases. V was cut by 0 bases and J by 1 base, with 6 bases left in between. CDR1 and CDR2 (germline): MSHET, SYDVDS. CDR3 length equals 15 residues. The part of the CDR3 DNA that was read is TGTGCTAGCAGTTTATCGGGACAAAACACCGGGCAGCTCTAC. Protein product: CASSLSGQNTGQLY. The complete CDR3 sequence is CASSLSGQNTGQLYF.

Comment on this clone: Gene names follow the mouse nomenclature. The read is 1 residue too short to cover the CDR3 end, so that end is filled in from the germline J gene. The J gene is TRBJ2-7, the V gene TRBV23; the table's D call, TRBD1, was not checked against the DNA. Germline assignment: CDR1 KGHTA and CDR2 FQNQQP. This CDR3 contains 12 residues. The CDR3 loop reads CSSSPGGGEQYF. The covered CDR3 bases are TGCTCCAGCAGTCCAGGGGGCGGCGAACAGTAC.

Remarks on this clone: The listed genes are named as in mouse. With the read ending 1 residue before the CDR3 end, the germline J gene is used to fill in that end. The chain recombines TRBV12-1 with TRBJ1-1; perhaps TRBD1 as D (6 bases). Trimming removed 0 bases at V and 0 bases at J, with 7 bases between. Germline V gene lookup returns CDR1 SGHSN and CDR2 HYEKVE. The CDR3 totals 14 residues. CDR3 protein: CASSLGTTNTEVFF. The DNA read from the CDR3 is TGTGCCAGCTCTCTCGGGACAACAAACACAGAAGTCTTC.

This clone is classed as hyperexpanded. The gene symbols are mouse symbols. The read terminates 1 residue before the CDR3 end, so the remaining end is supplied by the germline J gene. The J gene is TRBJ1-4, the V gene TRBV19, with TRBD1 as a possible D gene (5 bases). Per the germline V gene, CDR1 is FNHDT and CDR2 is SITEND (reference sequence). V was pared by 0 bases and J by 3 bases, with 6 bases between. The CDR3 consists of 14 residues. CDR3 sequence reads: CASSIGGANERLFF. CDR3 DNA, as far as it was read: TGTGCCAGCAGTATAGGGGGGGCCAACGAAAGATTATTT.

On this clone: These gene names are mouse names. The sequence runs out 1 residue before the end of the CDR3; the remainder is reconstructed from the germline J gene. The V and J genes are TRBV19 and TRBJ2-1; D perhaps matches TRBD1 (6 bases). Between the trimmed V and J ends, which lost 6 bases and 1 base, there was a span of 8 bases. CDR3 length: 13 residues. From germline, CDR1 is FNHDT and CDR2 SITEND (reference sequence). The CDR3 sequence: CASTGQNYAEQFF. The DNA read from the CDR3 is TGTGCCAGCACGGGACAAAACTATGCTGAGCAGTTC.

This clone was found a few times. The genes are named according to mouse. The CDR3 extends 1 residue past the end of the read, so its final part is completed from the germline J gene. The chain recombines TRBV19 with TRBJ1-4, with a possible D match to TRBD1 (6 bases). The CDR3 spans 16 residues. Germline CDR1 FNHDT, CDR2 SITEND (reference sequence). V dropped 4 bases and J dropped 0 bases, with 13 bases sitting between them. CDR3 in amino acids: CASSPIRGISNERLFF. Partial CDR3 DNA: TGTGCCAGCAGTCCCATCAGGGGAATTTCCAACGAAAGATTATTT.

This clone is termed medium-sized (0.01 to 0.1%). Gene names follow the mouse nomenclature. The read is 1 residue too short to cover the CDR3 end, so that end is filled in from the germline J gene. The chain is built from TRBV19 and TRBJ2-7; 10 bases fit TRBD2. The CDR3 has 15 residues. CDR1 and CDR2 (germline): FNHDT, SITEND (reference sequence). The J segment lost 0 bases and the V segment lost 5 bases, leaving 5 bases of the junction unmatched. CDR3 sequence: CASSPGLGSSYEQYF. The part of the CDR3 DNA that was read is TGTGCCAGCAGCCCGGGACTGGGGAGCTCCTATGAACAGTAC.

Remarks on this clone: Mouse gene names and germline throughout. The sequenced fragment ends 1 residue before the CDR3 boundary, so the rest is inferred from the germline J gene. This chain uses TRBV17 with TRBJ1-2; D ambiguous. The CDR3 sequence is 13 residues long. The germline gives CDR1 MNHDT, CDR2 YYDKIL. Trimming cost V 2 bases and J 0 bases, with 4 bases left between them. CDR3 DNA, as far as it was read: TGTGCTAGCAGTAGAACAGCAAACTCCGACTACACC. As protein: CASSRTANSDYT. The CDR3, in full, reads CASSRTANSDYTF.

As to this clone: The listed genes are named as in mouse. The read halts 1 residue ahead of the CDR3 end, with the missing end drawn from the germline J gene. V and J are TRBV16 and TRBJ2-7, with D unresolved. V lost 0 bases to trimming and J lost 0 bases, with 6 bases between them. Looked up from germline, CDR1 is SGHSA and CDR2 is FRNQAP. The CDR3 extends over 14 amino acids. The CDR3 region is CASSLEGSSYEQYF. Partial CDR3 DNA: TGTGCAAGCAGCTTAGAGGGGAGCTCCTATGAACAGTAC.

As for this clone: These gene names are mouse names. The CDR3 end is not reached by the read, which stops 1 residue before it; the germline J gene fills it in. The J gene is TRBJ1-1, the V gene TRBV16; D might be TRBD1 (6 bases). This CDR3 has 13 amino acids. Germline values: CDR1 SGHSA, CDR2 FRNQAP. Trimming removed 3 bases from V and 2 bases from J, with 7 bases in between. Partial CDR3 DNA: TGTGCAAGCAGCTTGGACAGTAACACAGAAGTCTTC. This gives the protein CASSLDSNTEVF. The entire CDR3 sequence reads CASSLDSNTEVFF. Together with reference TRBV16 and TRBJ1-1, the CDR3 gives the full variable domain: NAGVIQTPRHKVTGKGQEATLWCEPISGHSAVFWYRQTIVQGLEFLTYFRNQAPIDDSGMPKERFSAQMPNQSHSTLKIQSTQPQDSAVYLCASSLDSNTEVFFGKGTRLTVV.

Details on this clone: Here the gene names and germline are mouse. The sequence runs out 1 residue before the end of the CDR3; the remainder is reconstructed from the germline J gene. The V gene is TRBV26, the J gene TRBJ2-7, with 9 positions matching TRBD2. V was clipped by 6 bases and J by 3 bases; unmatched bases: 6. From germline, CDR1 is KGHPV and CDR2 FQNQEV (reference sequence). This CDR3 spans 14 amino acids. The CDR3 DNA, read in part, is TGTGCCAGCAGCCCCCGGACTGGGGACTATGAACAGTAC. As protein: CASSPRTGDYEQY. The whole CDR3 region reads CASSPRTGDYEQYF.

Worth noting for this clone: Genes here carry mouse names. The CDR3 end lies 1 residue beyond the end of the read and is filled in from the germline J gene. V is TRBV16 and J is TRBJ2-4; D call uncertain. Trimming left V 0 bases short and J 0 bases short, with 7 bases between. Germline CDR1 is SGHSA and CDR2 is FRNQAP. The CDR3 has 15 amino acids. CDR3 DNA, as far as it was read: TGTGCAAGCAGCTTAGATCGGCCTAGTCAAAACACCTTGTAC. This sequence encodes CASSLDRPSQNTLY. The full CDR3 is CASSLDRPSQNTLYF.

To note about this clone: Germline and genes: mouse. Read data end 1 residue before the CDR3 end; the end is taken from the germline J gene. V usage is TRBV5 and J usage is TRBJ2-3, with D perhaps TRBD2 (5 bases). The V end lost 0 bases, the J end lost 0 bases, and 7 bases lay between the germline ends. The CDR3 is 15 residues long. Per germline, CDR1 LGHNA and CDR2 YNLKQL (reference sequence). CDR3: CASSQDRTSAETLYF. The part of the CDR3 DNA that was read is TGTGCCAGCAGCCAAGACCGGACTAGTGCAGAAACGCTGTAT.

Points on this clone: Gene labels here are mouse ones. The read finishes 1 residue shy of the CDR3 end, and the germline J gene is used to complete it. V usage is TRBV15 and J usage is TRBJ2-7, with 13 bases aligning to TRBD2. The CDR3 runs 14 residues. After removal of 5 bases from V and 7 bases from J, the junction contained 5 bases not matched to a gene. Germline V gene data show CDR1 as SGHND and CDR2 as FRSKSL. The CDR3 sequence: CASSRTGGAGEQYF. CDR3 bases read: TGTGCCAGCAGTCGGACTGGGGGGGCTGGGGAACAGTAC.

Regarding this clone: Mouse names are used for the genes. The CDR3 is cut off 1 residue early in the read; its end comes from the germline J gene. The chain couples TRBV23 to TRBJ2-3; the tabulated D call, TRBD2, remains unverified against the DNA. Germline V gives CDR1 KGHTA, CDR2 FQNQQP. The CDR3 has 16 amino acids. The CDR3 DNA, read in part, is TGCTCCAGCAGTCTAGGACTGGGGGGATCTGCAGAAACGCTGTAT. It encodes CSSSLGLGGSAETLY. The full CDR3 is CSSSLGLGGSAETLYF.

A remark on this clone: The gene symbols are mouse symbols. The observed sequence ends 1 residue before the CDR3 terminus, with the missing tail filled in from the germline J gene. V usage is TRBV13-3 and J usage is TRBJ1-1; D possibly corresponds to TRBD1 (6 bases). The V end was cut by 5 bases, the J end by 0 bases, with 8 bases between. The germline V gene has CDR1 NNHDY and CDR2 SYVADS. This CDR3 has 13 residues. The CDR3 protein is CASRRTANTEVFF. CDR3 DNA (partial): TGTGCCAGCAGAAGGACAGCAAACACAGAAGTCTTC.

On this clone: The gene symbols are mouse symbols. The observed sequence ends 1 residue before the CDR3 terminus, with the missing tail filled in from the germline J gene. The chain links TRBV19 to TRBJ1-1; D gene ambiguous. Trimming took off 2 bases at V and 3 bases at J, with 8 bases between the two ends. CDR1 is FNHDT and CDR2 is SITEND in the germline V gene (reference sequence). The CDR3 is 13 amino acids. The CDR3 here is CASSIPGDTEVFF. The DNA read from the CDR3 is TGTGCCAGCAGTATCCCAGGAGACACAGAAGTCTTC.

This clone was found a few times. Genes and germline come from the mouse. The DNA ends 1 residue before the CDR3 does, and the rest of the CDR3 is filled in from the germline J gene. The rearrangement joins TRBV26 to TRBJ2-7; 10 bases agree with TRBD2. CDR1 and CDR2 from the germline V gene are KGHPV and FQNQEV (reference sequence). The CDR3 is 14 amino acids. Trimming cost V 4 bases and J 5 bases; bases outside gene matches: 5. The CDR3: CASSQGLGEDEQYF. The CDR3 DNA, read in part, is TGTGCCAGCAGTCAAGGACTGGGGGAGGATGAACAGTAC.

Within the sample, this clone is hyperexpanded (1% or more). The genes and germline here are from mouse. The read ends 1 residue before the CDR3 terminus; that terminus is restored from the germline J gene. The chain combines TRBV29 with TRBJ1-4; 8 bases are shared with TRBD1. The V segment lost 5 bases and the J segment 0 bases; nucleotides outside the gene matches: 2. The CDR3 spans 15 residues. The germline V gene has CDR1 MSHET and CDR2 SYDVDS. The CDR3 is CASSPDRVSNERLFF. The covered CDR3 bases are TGTGCTAGCAGTCCGGACAGGGTTTCCAACGAAAGATTATTT.

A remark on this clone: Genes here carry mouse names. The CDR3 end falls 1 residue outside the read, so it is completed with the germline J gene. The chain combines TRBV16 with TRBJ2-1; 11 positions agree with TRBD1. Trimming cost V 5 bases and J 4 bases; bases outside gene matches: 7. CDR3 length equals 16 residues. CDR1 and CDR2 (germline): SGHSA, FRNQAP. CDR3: CASSQRGTGGYAEQFF. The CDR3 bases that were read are TGTGCAAGCAGCCAAAGGGGGACAGGGGGGTATGCTGAGCAGTTC.

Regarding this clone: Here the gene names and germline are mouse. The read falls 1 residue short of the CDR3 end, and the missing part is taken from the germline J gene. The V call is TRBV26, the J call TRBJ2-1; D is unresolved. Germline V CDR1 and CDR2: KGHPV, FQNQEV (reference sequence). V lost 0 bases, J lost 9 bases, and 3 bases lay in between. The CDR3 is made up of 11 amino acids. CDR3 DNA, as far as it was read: TGTGCCAGCAGTCTGTCAAATGAGCAGTTC. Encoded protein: CASSLSNEQF. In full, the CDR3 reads CASSLSNEQFF.

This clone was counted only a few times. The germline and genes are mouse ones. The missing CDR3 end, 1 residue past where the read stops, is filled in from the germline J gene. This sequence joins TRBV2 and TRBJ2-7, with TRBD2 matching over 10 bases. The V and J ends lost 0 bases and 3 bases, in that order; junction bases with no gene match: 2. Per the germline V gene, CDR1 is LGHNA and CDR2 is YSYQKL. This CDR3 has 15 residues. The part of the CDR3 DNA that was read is TGTGCCAGCAGCCAAGATGACTGGGGGGACTATGAACAGTAC. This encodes CASSQDDWGDYEQY. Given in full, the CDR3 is CASSQDDWGDYEQYF.

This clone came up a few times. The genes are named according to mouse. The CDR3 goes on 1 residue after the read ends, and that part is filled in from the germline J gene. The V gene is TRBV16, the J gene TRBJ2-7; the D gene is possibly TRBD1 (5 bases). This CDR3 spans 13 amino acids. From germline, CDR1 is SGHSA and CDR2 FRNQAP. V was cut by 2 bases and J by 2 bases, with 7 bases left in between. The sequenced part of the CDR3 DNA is TGTGCAAGCAGCTTACAGGGCCCCTATGAACAGTAC. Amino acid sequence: CASSLQGPYEQY. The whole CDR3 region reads CASSLQGPYEQYF.

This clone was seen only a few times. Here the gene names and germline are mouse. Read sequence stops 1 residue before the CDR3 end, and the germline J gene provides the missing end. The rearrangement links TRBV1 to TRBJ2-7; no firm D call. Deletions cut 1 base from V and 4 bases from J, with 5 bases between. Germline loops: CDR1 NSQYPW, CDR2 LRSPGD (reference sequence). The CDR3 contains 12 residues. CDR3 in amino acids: CTCSAGQYEQYF. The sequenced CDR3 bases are TGCACCTGCAGTGCAGGGCAATATGAACAGTAC.

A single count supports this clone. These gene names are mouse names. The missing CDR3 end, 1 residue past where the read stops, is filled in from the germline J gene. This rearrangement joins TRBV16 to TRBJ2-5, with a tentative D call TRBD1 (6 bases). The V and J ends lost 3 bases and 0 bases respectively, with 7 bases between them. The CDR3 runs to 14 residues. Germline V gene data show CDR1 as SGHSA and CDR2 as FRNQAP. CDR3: CASSFGQNQDTQYF. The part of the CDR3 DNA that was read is TGTGCAAGCAGCTTCGGACAGAACCAAGACACCCAGTAC.

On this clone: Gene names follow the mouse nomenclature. Incomplete CDR3 DNA: TGTGCCAGAAGCCCCTCAGGGCGGGACACAGAAGTCTTC. Amino acid sequence: CARSPSGRDTEVF. The whole CDR3 region reads CARSPSGRDTEVFF. This rearrangement joins TRBV9 to TRBJ1-1; D perhaps matches TRBD1 (5 bases). The CDR3 extends 1 residue past the end of the read, so its final part is completed from the germline J gene. TRBV9 is marked as a pseudogene. The CDR3 is made up of 14 amino acids. Trimming took off 5 bases at V and 3 bases at J, with 13 bases between the two ends.

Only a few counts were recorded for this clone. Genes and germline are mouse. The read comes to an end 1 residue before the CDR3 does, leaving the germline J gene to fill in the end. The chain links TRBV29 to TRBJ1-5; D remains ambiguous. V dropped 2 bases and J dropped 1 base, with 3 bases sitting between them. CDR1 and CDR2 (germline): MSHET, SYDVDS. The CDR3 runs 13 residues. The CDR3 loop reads CASSLKNNQAPLF. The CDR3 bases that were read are TGTGCTAGCAGTTTAAAGAACAACCAGGCTCCGCTT.

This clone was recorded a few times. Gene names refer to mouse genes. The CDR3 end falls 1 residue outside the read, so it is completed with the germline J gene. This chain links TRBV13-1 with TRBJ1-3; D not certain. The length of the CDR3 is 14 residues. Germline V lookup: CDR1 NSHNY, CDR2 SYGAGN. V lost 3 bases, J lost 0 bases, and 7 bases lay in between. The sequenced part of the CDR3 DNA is TGTGCCAGCAGTGGCCGAAGTTCTGGAAATACGCTCTAT. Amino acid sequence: CASSGRSSGNTLY. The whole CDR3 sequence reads CASSGRSSGNTLYF.

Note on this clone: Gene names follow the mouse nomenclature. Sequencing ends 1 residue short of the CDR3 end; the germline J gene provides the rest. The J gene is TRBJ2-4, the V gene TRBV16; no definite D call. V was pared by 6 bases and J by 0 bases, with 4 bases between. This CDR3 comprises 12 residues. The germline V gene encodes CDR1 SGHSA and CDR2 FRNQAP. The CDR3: CASSFSQNTLYF. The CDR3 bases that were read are TGTGCAAGCAGTTTTAGTCAAAACACCTTGTAC.